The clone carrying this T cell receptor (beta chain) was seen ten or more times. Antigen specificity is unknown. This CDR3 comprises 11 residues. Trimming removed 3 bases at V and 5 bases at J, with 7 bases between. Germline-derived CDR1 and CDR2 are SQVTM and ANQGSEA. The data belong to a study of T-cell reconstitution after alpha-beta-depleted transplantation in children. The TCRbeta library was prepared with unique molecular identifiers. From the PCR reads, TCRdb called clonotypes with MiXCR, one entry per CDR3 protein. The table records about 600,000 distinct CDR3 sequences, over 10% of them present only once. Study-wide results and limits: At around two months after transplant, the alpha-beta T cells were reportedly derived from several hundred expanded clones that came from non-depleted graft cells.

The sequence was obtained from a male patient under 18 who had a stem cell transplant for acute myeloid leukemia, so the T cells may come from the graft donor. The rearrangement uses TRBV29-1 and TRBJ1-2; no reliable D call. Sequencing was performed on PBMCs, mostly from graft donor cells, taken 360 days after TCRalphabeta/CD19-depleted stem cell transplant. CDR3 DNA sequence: TGCAGCGTTGATACAGATTATGGCTACACCTTC. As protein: CSVDTDYGYTF.